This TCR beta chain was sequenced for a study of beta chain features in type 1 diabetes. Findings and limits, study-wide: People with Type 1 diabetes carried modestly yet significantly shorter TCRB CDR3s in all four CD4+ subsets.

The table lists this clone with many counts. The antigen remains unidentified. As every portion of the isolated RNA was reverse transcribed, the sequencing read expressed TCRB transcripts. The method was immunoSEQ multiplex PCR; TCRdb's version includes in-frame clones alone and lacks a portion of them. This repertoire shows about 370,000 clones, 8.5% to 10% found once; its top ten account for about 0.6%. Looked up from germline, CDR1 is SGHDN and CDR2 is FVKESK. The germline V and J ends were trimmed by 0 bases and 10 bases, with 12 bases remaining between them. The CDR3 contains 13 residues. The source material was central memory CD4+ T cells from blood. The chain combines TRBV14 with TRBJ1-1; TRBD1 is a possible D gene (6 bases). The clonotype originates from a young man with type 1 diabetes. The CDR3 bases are TGTGCCAGCAGCCAAGATTTGGGCAGGGGAGCTTTCTTT. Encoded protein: CASSQDLGRGAFF.